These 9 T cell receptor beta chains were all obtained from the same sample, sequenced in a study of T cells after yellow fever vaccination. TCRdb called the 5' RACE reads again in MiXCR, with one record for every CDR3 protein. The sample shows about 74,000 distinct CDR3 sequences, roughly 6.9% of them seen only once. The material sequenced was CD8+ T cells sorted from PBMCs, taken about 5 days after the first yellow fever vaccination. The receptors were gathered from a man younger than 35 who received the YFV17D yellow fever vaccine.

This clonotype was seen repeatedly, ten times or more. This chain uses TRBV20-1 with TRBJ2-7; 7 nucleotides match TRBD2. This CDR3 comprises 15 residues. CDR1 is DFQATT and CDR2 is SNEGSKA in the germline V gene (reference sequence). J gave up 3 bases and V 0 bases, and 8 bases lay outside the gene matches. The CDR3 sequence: CSARDASGDDYEQYF. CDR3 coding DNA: TGCAGTGCTAGAGATGCTAGCGGCGATGACTACGAGCAGTACTTC.

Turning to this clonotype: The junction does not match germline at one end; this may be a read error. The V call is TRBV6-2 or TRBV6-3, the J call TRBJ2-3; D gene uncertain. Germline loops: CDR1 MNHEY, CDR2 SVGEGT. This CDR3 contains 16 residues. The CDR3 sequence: CASSYGEEVGTDTRYF. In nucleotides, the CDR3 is TGTGCCAGCAGTTATGGCGAAGAGGTCGGCACAGATACGCGGTATTTT.

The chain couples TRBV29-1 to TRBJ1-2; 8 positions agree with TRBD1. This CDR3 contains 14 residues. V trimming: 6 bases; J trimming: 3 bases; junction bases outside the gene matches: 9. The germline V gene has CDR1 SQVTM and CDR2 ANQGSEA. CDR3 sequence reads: CSVDPGGLYYGYTF. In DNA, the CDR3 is TGCAGCGTAGACCCAGGGGGCCTTTACTATGGCTACACCTTC.

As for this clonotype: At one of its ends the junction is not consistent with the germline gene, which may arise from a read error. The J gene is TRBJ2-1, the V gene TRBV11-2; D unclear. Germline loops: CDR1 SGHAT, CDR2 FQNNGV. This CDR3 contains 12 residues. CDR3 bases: TGTGCCGGCAGCCCAAACTACAATGAGCAGTTCTTC. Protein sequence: CAGSPNYNEQFF.

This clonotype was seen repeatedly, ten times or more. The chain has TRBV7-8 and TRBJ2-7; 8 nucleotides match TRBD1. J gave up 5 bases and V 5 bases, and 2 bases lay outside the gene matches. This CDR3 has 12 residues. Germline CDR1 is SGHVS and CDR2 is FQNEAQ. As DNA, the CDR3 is TGTGCCAGCAGCCTGACAGGGGACGAGCAGTACTTC. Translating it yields CASSLTGDEQYF.

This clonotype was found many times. For the CDR3, the DNA is TGTGCCATCAGTGAGTCTAGGAACACTGAAGCTTTCTTT. Its protein is CAISESRNTEAFF. The rearrangement uses TRBV10-3 and TRBJ1-1; D unresolved. Between the trimmed V and J ends, which lost 0 bases and 1 base, there was a span of 3 bases. This CDR3 contains 13 residues. Germline V gives CDR1 ENHRY, CDR2 SYGVKD.

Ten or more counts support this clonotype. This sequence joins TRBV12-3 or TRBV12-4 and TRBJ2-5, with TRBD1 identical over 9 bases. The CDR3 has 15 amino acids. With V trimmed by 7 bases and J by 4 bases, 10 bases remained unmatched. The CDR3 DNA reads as TGTGCCAGCACCTCGGTACAGGGGGCGCGAGAGACCCAGTACTTC. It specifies CASTSVQGARETQYF.

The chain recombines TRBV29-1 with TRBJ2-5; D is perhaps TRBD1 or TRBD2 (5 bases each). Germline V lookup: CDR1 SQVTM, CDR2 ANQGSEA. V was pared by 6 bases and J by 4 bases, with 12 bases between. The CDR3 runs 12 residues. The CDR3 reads CSVLTGLETQYF. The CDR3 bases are TGCAGCGTGCTAACAGGACTAGAGACCCAGTACTTC.

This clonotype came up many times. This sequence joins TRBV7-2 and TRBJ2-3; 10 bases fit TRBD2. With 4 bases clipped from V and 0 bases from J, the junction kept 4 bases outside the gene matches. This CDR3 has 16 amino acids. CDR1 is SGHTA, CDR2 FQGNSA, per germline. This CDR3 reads CASSSLAGSSTDTQYF. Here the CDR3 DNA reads TGTGCCAGCAGCTCACTAGCGGGGTCTAGCACAGATACGCAGTATTTT.